The 14 T cell receptor beta chains below were found in one sample sequenced in a study of shared clonotypes between healthy human individuals. Clones were sequenced by immunoSEQ multiplex PCR, and TCRdb holds only the in-frame ones, with some missing. The sample holds under 2,000,000 clones, about 95% seen once. CD8 cells classed as naive were CD45RO-negative and positively selected for CCR7, excluding terminally differentiated effector memory CD45RA+ cells. Sequences were obtained from naive CD8+ T cells sorted from blood. The receptors were gathered from a man between 18 and 29 years old in good health.

As concerns this clone: Additional DNA sequences in this sample encode the identical CDR3. The chain's CDR3 is CASSFRGSGELFF. The CDR3 DNA follows: TGTGCCAGCAGTTTTCGGGGTAGCGGGGAGCTGTTTTTT. This chain uses TRBV28 with TRBJ2-2, with D tentatively TRBD2 (5 bases). Looked up from germline, CDR1 is MDHEN and CDR2 is SYDVKM. The CDR3 totals 13 residues. V dropped 3 bases and J dropped 7 bases, with 9 bases sitting between them.

The J gene is TRBJ2-1, the V gene TRBV27; the D is unclear. The germline V gene has CDR1 MNHEY and CDR2 SMNVEV (reference sequence). This CDR3 has 12 amino acids. V lost 6 bases, J lost 6 bases, and 9 bases lay in between. CDR3 bases: TGTGCCAGCAGCGGGCCCACCAATGAGCAGTTCTTC. Its translation is CASSGPTNEQFF.

V usage is TRBV10-1 and J usage is TRBJ2-2, with TRBD1 matching 7 bases. Germline CDR1 WNHNN, CDR2 SYGVQD (reference sequence). The CDR3 consists of 15 residues. With V trimmed by 6 bases and J by 4 bases, 8 bases remained unmatched. The CDR3 region is CASRIGTAATGELFF. CDR3 nucleotide sequence: TGCGCCAGCAGGATCGGGACAGCCGCCACCGGGGAGCTGTTTTTT.

This chain joins TRBV10-3 and TRBJ2-3; tentatively, D is TRBD2 (6 bases). CDR3 length: 15 residues. In germline, CDR1 is ENHRY, CDR2 SYGVKD. The V and J ends lost 4 bases and 4 bases respectively, with 15 bases between them. The CDR3 here is CAISVGGTTADTQYF. CDR3 coding DNA: TGTGCCATCAGTGTTGGGGGGACCACCGCAGATACGCAGTATTTT.

This chain joins TRBV30 and TRBJ2-2, with D unclear. Germline-derived CDR1 and CDR2 are GTSNPN and SVGIG (reference sequence). The CDR3 contains 15 residues. V was trimmed by 0 bases and J by 4 bases, leaving 12 bases between them. The CDR3, as DNA: TGTGCCTGGAGTGTACTCACTGAAGGCACCGGGGAGCTGTTTTTT. Translation gives CAWSVLTEGTGELFF.

This clone was seen only once. The gene calls are TRBV7-2 and TRBJ2-3, with D maybe TRBD2 (6 bases). V lost 1 base to trimming and J lost 2 bases, with 10 bases between them. Germline lookup yields CDR1 SGHTA and CDR2 FQGNSA. This CDR3 has 15 amino acids. The CDR3 here is CASSLGGLNTDTQYF. In DNA form, the CDR3 reads TGTGCCAGCAGCTTAGGGGGACTGAACACAGATACGCAGTATTTT.

The CDR3, as DNA: TGTGCCAGCAGAGAGGGGCATGAGCAGTTCTTC. The encoded protein is CASREGHEQFF. The chain uses TRBV5-4 and TRBJ2-1; D is perhaps TRBD1 or TRBD2 (5 bases each). The germline V gene encodes CDR1 SGHNT and CDR2 YYREEE (reference sequence). V gave up 5 bases and J gave up 8 bases, with 8 bases separating them. The CDR3 has 11 amino acids.

V gene TRBV10-1 combines with J gene TRBJ2-1; D ambiguous. The ends were cut back, 10 bases at V and 4 bases at J, with 8 bases in the middle. This CDR3 contains 11 residues. The germline CDR1 and CDR2 sequences are WNHNN and SYGVQD (reference sequence). The CDR3 DNA is TGCGCCACCGGGTCTTACAATGAGCAGTTCTTC. Its translation: CATGSYNEQFF.

Turning to this clone: Given a much more abundant clone one base away, this may be a read error. The J gene is TRBJ1-1, the V gene TRBV5-6; the D gene is possibly TRBD1 (5 bases). This CDR3 region has 13 residues. Germline V lookup: CDR1 SGHDT, CDR2 YYEEEE. The V end lost 4 bases, the J end lost 1 base, and 8 bases lay between the germline ends. The DNA for the CDR3 is TGTGCCAGCAGCATGGGGGGGAACACTGAAGCTTTCTTT. Encoded protein: CASSMGGNTEAFF.

The rearrangement uses TRBV29-1 and TRBJ1-6; a possible D gene is TRBD1 (6 bases). V was clipped by 4 bases and J by 0 bases, with 16 bases between them. The CDR3 is 17 residues long. Germline V gene lookup returns CDR1 SQVTM and CDR2 ANQGSEA. CDR3 DNA: TGCAGCGTTGGTGTCAGGGGTTCCAGCTCCTATAATTCACCCCTCCACTTT. Amino acids: CSVGVRGSSSYNSPLHF.

The sample holds one count of this clone. The chain has TRBV7-8 and TRBJ2-3; D remains unclear. Trimming stripped 1 base from V and 10 bases from J, with 9 bases between. There are 12 residues in the CDR3. Germline V CDR1 and CDR2: SGHVS, FQNEAQ. This chain's CDR3 is CASSLGWTSQYF. The CDR3 nucleotides are TGTGCCAGCAGCTTAGGGTGGACGTCGCAGTATTTT. Filled out from reference TRBV7-8 and TRBJ2-3, the complete variable domain reads GAGVSQSPRYKVAKRGQDVALRCDPISGHVSLFWYQQALGQGPEFLTYFQNEAQLDKSGLPSDRFFAERPEGSVSTLKIQRTQQEDSAVYLCASSLGWTSQYFGPGTRLTVL.

J is TRBJ2-7 and V is TRBV7-2; weak D call: TRBD1 (5 bases). The germline gives CDR1 SGHTA, CDR2 FQGNSA. CDR3 length: 16 residues. V was cut by 2 bases and J by 3 bases, with 17 bases left in between. The DNA of the CDR3 is TGTGCCAGCAGCTTACTGGCAGGGTCGGTGGACTACGAGCAGTACTTC. It codes for CASSLLAGSVDYEQYF.

V usage is TRBV7-9 and J usage is TRBJ2-3; TRBD1 matches 7 bases. The CDR3 is made up of 16 amino acids. Germline V gene lookup returns CDR1 SEHNR and CDR2 FQNEAQ (reference sequence). J gave up 2 bases and V 2 bases, and 7 bases lay outside the gene matches. The CDR3 reads CASSLNLGQTTDTQYF. In nucleotides, the CDR3 is TGTGCCAGCAGCTTAAATTTGGGACAGACCACAGATACGCAGTATTTT.

The gene calls are TRBV7-9 and TRBJ2-1, with 9 bases matching TRBD2. Losses at the gene ends were 1 base for V and 2 bases for J; bases not matched to a gene: 6. Germline CDR1 is SEHNR and CDR2 is FQNEAQ (reference sequence). This CDR3 comprises 17 residues. The DNA for the CDR3 is TGTGCCAGCAGCTTAGAGGCCCTAGCGGGACCCTACAATGAGCAGTTCTTC. Translation gives CASSLEALAGPYNEQFF. Together with reference TRBV7-9 and TRBJ2-1, the CDR3 gives the full variable domain: DTGVSQNPRHKITKRGQNVTFRCDPISEHNRLYWYRQTLGQGPEFLTYFQNEAQLEKSRLLSDRFSAERPKGSFSTLEIQRTEQGDSAMYLCASSLEALAGPYNEQFFGPGTRLTVL.